This passage covers 10 T cell receptor beta chains from one sample sequenced in a study of shared clonotypes between healthy human individuals. CD45RO-negative cells were positively selected for CCR7, leaving out terminally differentiated effector memory CD45RA+ cells. The method was immunoSEQ multiplex PCR; TCRdb's version includes in-frame clones alone and lacks a portion of them. This sample has about 2.2 million clones; over 85% occur once, and the top ten carry approximately 1.6%. The sequencing input was naive CD8+ T cells from PBMCs. All receptors come from a man younger than 30 in good health. Some clones in this sample may be carry-over from other donors' samples.

The rearrangement uses TRBV9 and TRBJ2-4; 7 nucleotides agree with TRBD1. This CDR3 is built from 16 residues. CDR1 and CDR2 from the germline V gene are SGDLS and YYNGEE. Losses at the gene ends were 4 bases for V and 7 bases for J; bases not matched to a gene: 14. The CDR3 spells CASSPRPMGQWNIQYF. The CDR3 DNA reads TGTGCCAGCAGCCCAAGGCCTATGGGACAGTGGAACATTCAGTACTTC.

This chain uses TRBV5-1 with TRBJ2-5; 8 nucleotides agree with TRBD1. This CDR3 has 14 amino acids. V lost 4 bases and J lost 2; bases outside the gene matches: 4. Germline V gene sequence: CDR1 SGHRS, CDR2 YFSETQ. The CDR3 DNA sequence: TGCGCCAGCAGCACATGGGACAGGCAAGAGACCCAGTACTTC. This codes for CASSTWDRQETQYF.

The chain employs TRBV5-4 and TRBJ2-5; 8 nucleotides align to TRBD1. This CDR3 region has 13 residues. The ends lost 5 bases at V and 4 bases at J; junction bases unmatched: 4. From germline, CDR1 is SGHNT and CDR2 YYREEE (reference sequence). CDR3 coding DNA: TGTGCCAGCAGACTGGACAGGGCAGAGACCCAGTACTTC. Its protein is CASRLDRAETQYF.

V and J are TRBV6-6 and TRBJ2-3; D is unresolved. Trimming stripped 2 bases from V and 2 bases from J, with 11 bases between. CDR3 size: 15 residues. Germline V gene sequence: CDR1 MNHNY, CDR2 SVGAGI (reference sequence). The CDR3 region has the DNA TGTGCCAGCAGTTACGCCCCAAAAAACACAGATACGCAGTATTTT. This gives the protein CASSYAPKNTDTQYF.

V usage is TRBV7-3 and J usage is TRBJ2-3; 8 positions match TRBD2. V gave up 5 bases and J gave up 2 bases; unmatched junction bases: 9. The CDR3 runs to 16 residues. Per germline, CDR1 SGHTA and CDR2 FQGTGA. The DNA of the CDR3 is TGTGCCAGCAGCCCTATCTCGGGGGGGGCCACAGATACGCAGTATTTT. As protein: CASSPISGGATDTQYF.

About this clone: The same CDR3 can be traced to other DNA sequences in this sample. V usage is TRBV15 and J usage is TRBJ2-1; D is undetermined. This CDR3 is built from 14 residues. Germline CDR1 reads LNHNV; CDR2 reads YYDKDF (reference sequence). V lost 1 base, J lost 5 bases, and 9 bases lay in between. CDR3 loop: CATSRGGADNEQFF. The CDR3 DNA reads TGTGCCACCAGCAGAGGTGGCGCCGACAATGAGCAGTTCTTC.

This chain links TRBV6-5 with TRBJ1-1; D gene unclear. Trimming removed 2 bases from V and 2 bases from J, with 9 bases in between. Germline CDR1 MNHEY, CDR2 SVGAGI. The CDR3 has 14 amino acids. The CDR3 coding sequence is TGTGCCAGCAGTTACCGGCGGGGAAACACTGAAGCTTTCTTT. It yields the protein CASSYRRGNTEAFF.

The gene calls are TRBV21-1 and TRBJ1-5; the table assigns TRBD1, which was not confirmed against the DNA. TRBV21-1 is tagged as a pseudogene. The CDR3 sequence is 14 residues long. CDR3 amino acids: CASSGKVGVGPQHF. The CDR3 bases are TGTGCCAGCAGCGGAAAAGTAGGGGTAGGGCCCCAGCATTTT.

J is TRBJ1-5 and V is TRBV6-5; TRBD1 matches at 10 bases. Germline V gene data show CDR1 as MNHEY and CDR2 as SVGAGI. Unmatched junction bases numbered 3, after V lost 5 bases and J lost 5 bases. The CDR3 contains 14 residues. Here the CDR3 reads CASSLTGGDQPQHF. CDR3 coding DNA: TGTGCCAGCAGTCTGACAGGGGGCGATCAGCCCCAGCATTTT.

The rearrangement uses TRBV4-3 and TRBJ2-7, with TRBD2 matching over 8 bases. CDR1 LGHNA and CDR2 YSLEER come from the germline V gene. The V gene end was trimmed by 0 bases and the J gene end by 5 bases; junction bases not matched to a gene: 12. The CDR3 has 17 residues. The CDR3 DNA is TGCGCCAGCAGCCAAGAAGGGCGACGGCTAGCGGGCGACGAGCAGTACTTC. Its translation: CASSQEGRRLAGDEQYF.